This TCR beta chain appears in the sequencing data of a study of cytomegalovirus exposure and HLA in healthy donors. Study-wide findings and caveats: A few of the chains that were CMV-associated were confirmed in vitro to be specific for CMV antigens. In a later analysis, DRB1 alleles had the most associated TCRs; HLA-C alleles the fewest. Other equally common chains were less clonally expanded than HLA-associated TCR beta chains, a later analysis showed.

60 Vbeta and 13 Jbeta primers were used in PCR. Assay used: immunoSEQ multiplex PCR; TCRdb lists only in-frame clones, some missing. The sample records about 140,000 clones, approximately 80% being singletons. For this clone: The antigen is not known.

V shed 1 base and J shed 2 bases, with 11 bases lying between them. This CDR3 comprises 15 residues. The germline V gene encodes CDR1 SGHTA and CDR2 FQGNSA. This chain uses TRBV7-2 with TRBJ1-1; weak D call: TRBD1 (5 bases). The sequenced material came from PBMCs. This TCR was sampled from a male donor in good health and CMV-seronegative. The DNA of the CDR3 is TGTGCCAGCAGCTTAGTCGAAGGGGTCAACACTGAAGCTTTCTTT. Its protein product is CASSLVEGVNTEAFF.